This TCR beta chain appears in the sequencing data of a study of T cells in Graves' hyperthyroidism and ophthalmopathy. Study outcomes and limitations: Ophthalmopathy, which appeared later, was predicted by the model a median approximately 6.7 months before onset.

Ophthalmopathy cases scored 3 or more on the Clinical Activity Score and 4 or more on NOSPECS grade, with duration below 3 months. The CDR3 regions of TCR beta were amplified from RNA transcripts. Primed by the HTBI set, a first-round RT-PCR was run on the TCR CDR3. TCRdb reprocessed the multiplex PCR reads via MiXCR and lists one record per CDR3 protein. The table lists around 620,000 distinct CDR3 sequences, 14% of them singletons. This clonotype was seen repeatedly, ten times or more. The antigen remains undetermined. Germline lookup yields CDR1 LGHDT and CDR2 YNNKEL (reference sequence). CDR3 size: 14 residues. V was cut by 4 bases and J by 6 bases, with 13 bases left in between.

This clonotype was obtained from a woman younger than 30 with Graves' ophthalmopathy. The gene calls are TRBV3-1 and TRBJ2-1, with D perhaps TRBD1 (6 bases). Sequences were obtained from blood. This CDR3 reads CASSRGAGANEQFF. The DNA of the CDR3 is TGTGCCAGCAGCCGAGGAGCAGGGGCCAATGAGCAGTTCTTC.